These 24 T cell receptor beta chains were all obtained from the same sample, sequenced in a study of blood T cell repertoires in COVID-19. The protocol was immunoSEQ multiplex PCR, while the TCRdb copy is restricted to in-frame clones and leaves out a portion. In the table there are approximately 230,000 clones, 85% to 90% of which are singletons. The sequenced sample consisted of PBMCs or T cells enriched from blood (not recorded which). The source of these receptors is a man in his forties who had recovered from COVID-19.

J is TRBJ2-3 and V is TRBV6-6; D is possibly TRBD1 (5 bases). The CDR3 has 16 amino acids. The germline gives CDR1 MNHNY, CDR2 SVGAGI (reference sequence). V lost 2 bases and J lost 2, with 14 bases in between. The CDR3 coding sequence is TGTGCCAGCAGTTACGTAGGCAGGGCGTTCACAGATACGCAGTATTTT. Translating gives CASSYVGRAFTDTQYF.

In nucleotides, the CDR3 is TGCGCCAGCAGACTAGGAGATTACGAGCAGTACTTC. Protein: CASRLGDYEQYF. The chain couples TRBV5-1 to TRBJ2-7; D is perhaps TRBD2 (5 bases). The V end lost 5 bases, the J end lost 4 bases, and 10 bases lay between the germline ends. Germline V gives CDR1 SGHRS, CDR2 YFSETQ. The CDR3 spans 12 residues.

This chain uses TRBV27 with TRBJ2-1, with 9 positions matching TRBD1. The ends lost 4 bases at V and 9 bases at J; junction bases unmatched: 10. Per germline, CDR1 MNHEY and CDR2 SMNVEV (reference sequence). The CDR3 loop spans 15 amino acids. CDR3 bases: TGTGCCAGCAGTTCCCGGGACAGGGTGGAAGGTGAGCAGTTCTTC. Protein sequence: CASSSRDRVEGEQFF.

The genes are TRBV19 and TRBJ2-3; TRBD1 matches at 12 bases. With 3 bases clipped from V and 6 bases from J, the junction kept 1 base outside the gene matches. Germline CDR1 is LNHDA and CDR2 is SQIVND (reference sequence). This CDR3 comprises 14 residues. The CDR3 DNA follows: TGTGCCAGTAGTATGGGGACAGGGGGCGATACGCAGTATTTT. The encoded protein is CASSMGTGGDTQYF.

The V call is TRBV4-1, the J call TRBJ1-5, with D perhaps TRBD1 (6 bases). The CDR3 spans 16 residues. Trimming cost V 0 bases and J 1 base, with 10 bases left between them. Germline V gives CDR1 MGHRA, CDR2 YSYEKL. CDR3 nucleotides: TGCGCCAGCAGCCAAGAGGGGGGGACAAGCAATCAGCCCCAGCATTTT. Translating gives CASSQEGGTSNQPQHF.

This clone was counted between two and nine times. The chain links TRBV7-3 to TRBJ1-4; D unclear. Trimming stripped 5 bases from V and 11 bases from J, with 9 bases between. Germline values: CDR1 SGHTA, CDR2 FQGTGA. There are 11 residues in the CDR3. CDR3 residues: CASSRARKLFF. The DNA of the CDR3 is TGTGCCAGCAGCCGAGCTAGGAAACTGTTTTTT.

The V and J genes are TRBV21-1 and TRBJ2-7; the listed D gene, TRBD2, was not tested against the DNA. TRBV21-1 is recorded as a pseudogene. This CDR3 is 12 amino acids long. The CDR3 protein is CASTGILYEQYF. For the CDR3, the DNA is TGTGCCAGCACGGGAATCTTGTACGAGCAGTACTTC.

J is TRBJ2-1 and V is TRBV5-1, with D perhaps matching TRBD2 (6 bases). This CDR3 spans 17 amino acids. V lost 0 bases and J 2 bases, leaving 15 bases between the germline ends. Germline V gives CDR1 SGHRS, CDR2 YFSETQ. The CDR3 spells CASSLGPRGTAYNEQFF. CDR3 in DNA: TGCGCCAGCAGCTTGGGACCCCGCGGGACCGCCTACAATGAGCAGTTCTTC. Filled out from reference TRBV5-1 and TRBJ2-1, the complete variable domain reads KAGVTQTPRYLIKTRGQQVTLSCSPISGHRSVSWYQQTPGQGLQFLFEYFSETQRNKGNFPGRFSGRQFSNSRSEMNVSTLELGDSALYLCASSLGPRGTAYNEQFFGPGTRLTVL.

This sequence joins TRBV6-2 or TRBV6-3 and TRBJ1-1; 7 nucleotides line up with TRBD1. With V trimmed by 6 bases and J by 0 bases, 10 bases remained unmatched. The length of the CDR3 is 16 residues. Germline CDR1 is MNHEY and CDR2 is SVGEGT. CDR3 in amino acids: CASSLYSTGLNTEAFF. Here the CDR3 DNA reads TGTGCCAGCAGCCTCTACTCGACAGGGCTGAACACTGAAGCTTTCTTT.

The chain uses TRBV19 and TRBJ2-7, with 11 bases fitting TRBD2. Germline values: CDR1 LNHDA, CDR2 SQIVND (reference sequence). The CDR3 extends over 14 amino acids. Germline trimming cut 5 bases from V and 3 bases from J; bases unmatched to any gene: 3. The CDR3 spells CASSVGTSGYEQYF. The DNA of the CDR3 is TGTGCCAGTAGTGTCGGGACTAGCGGCTACGAGCAGTACTTC.

V gene TRBV6-5 combines with J gene TRBJ1-1; TRBD1 agrees at 9 bases. Germline V CDR1 and CDR2: MNHEY, SVGAGI. Losses at the gene ends were 6 bases for V and 2 bases for J; bases not matched to a gene: 4. The length of the CDR3 is 14 residues. CDR3 sequence: CASSYRGRNTEAFF. The CDR3, as DNA: TGTGCCAGCAGCTACAGGGGGCGTAACACTGAAGCTTTCTTT.

This clone was found once. The chain uses TRBV5-8 and TRBJ1-6, with no clear D. V shed 2 bases and J shed 5 bases, with 17 bases lying between them. The CDR3 has 17 amino acids. From germline, CDR1 is SGHTS and CDR2 YDEGEE. As DNA, the CDR3 is TGTGCCAGCAGCTTTTCGGTGTTGGGAGGACATAATTCACCCCTCCACTTT. Translating it yields CASSFSVLGGHNSPLHF.

The V call is TRBV11-2, the J call TRBJ1-1; no clear D gene. Between the trimmed V and J ends, which lost 7 bases and 1 base, there was a span of 10 bases. The CDR3 has 13 residues. Germline assignment: CDR1 SGHAT and CDR2 FQNNGV. The CDR3 nucleotides read TGTGCCAGCATACAGCACCCGAACACTGAAGCTTTCTTT. Translating gives CASIQHPNTEAFF.

This chain connects TRBV5-1 to TRBJ1-5, with D perhaps matching TRBD1 (5 bases). Trimming removed 4 bases at V and 4 bases at J, with 12 bases between. The CDR3 loop spans 14 amino acids. Germline V gives CDR1 SGHRS, CDR2 YFSETQ. The CDR3 nucleotides read TGCGCCAGCAGCGCCGGGGGAGGGAATCAGCCCCAGCATTTT. Translating it yields CASSAGGGNQPQHF.

V usage is TRBV5-4 and J usage is TRBJ2-7; weak D call: TRBD2 (6 bases). V lost 3 bases to trimming and J lost 6 bases, with 25 bases between them. From germline, CDR1 is SGHNT and CDR2 YYREEE (reference sequence). The CDR3 length is 17 residues. CDR3 loop: CASSWASGRRRDGEQYF. The CDR3 DNA reads as TGTGCCAGCAGCTGGGCGTCAGGGAGGCGCCGTGACGGCGAGCAGTACTTC.

This chain links TRBV21-1 with TRBJ2-7; the tabulated D call, TRBD2, remains unverified against the DNA. TRBV21-1 is an annotated pseudogene. The CDR3 is 16 amino acids. CDR3 in DNA: TGTGCCAGCAGCAACAGCCCGGGGGGGGACCCCTACGAGCAGTACTTC. Its protein product is CASSNSPGGDPYEQYF.

The V call is TRBV14, the J call TRBJ1-2, with D perhaps TRBD1 (6 bases). CDR3 length: 16 amino acids. Per germline, CDR1 SGHDN and CDR2 FVKESK. V lost 0 bases and J lost 7, with 18 bases in between. As DNA, the CDR3 is TGTGCCAGCAGCCAAGATCGGCCTTCTCTGGGGGCTGGCTACACCTTC. It translates to CASSQDRPSLGAGYTF.

This chain connects TRBV13 to TRBJ2-7; 9 bases map to TRBD1. The ends lost 8 bases at V and 5 bases at J; junction bases unmatched: 13. The CDR3 totals 15 residues. CDR1 and CDR2 from the germline V gene are PRHDT and FYEKMQ (reference sequence). The DNA of the CDR3 is TGTGCCAGCTTGAACACGGGACAGGGAACCCACGAGCAGTACTTC. Amino acid sequence: CASLNTGQGTHEQYF.

This chain joins TRBV27 and TRBJ2-1, with no clear D. The CDR3 has 13 amino acids. Germline assignment: CDR1 MNHEY and CDR2 SMNVEV (reference sequence). V was clipped by 5 bases and J by 7 bases, with 12 bases between them. In DNA, the CDR3 is TGTGCCAGCAGTCCAGGTGGTTGGAATGAGCAGTTCTTC. Translation: CASSPGGWNEQFF.

The V call is TRBV7-2, the J call TRBJ1-2, with D possibly matching TRBD1 (6 bases). Trimming removed 5 bases from V and 8 bases from J, with 18 bases in between. CDR1 is SGHTA, CDR2 FQGNSA, per germline. The CDR3 is made up of 14 amino acids. The CDR3 DNA is TGTGCCAGCAGCAAGGGACACCGCGTTTACGGCTACACCTTC. The encoded protein is CASSKGHRVYGYTF.

The chain employs TRBV4-3 and TRBJ1-1; 11 bases map to TRBD1. Germline V gene lookup returns CDR1 LGHNA and CDR2 YSLEER. The CDR3 totals 18 residues. J was trimmed by 5 bases and V by 1 base; bases with no gene match: 12. The CDR3 loop is CASSQVLYGQGAYTEAFF. The DNA for the CDR3 is TGCGCCAGCAGCCAAGTACTTTATGGACAGGGGGCTTATACTGAAGCTTTCTTT.

This clone was seen a few times. The chain is built from TRBV29-1 and TRBJ1-1; 9 bases agree with TRBD1. The CDR3 consists of 16 residues. The germline CDR1 and CDR2 sequences are SQVTM and ANQGSEA. V dropped 3 bases and J dropped 0; count of bases not matched to a gene: 8. The CDR3 protein is CSVEGQGVRMNTEAFF. The DNA of the CDR3 is TGCAGCGTTGAGGGACAGGGAGTGAGGATGAACACTGAAGCTTTCTTT. Based on the CDR3 plus reference TRBV29-1 and TRBJ1-1, the full variable domain is SAVISQKPSRDICQRGTSLTIQCQVDSQVTMMFWYRQQPGQSLTLIATANQGSEATYESGFVIDKFPISRPNLTFSTLTVSNMSPEDSSIYLCSVEGQGVRMNTEAFFGQGTRLTVV.

This rearrangement joins TRBV7-7 to TRBJ2-3; 9 bases line up with TRBD2. Germline loops: CDR1 SSHAT, CDR2 FNYEAQ (reference sequence). With 2 bases clipped from V and 3 bases from J, the junction kept 3 bases outside the gene matches. The CDR3 sequence is 15 residues long. DNA of the CDR3: TGTGCCAGCAGCTTATTAGCGGGAGAAACAGATACGCAGTATTTT. It encodes CASSLLAGETDTQYF. The full variable domain, its missing parts supplied by reference TRBV7-7 and TRBJ2-3, is GAGVSQSPRYKVTKRGQDVTLRCDPISSHATLYWYQQALGQGPEFLTYFNYEAQPDKSGLPSDRFSAERPEGSISTLTIQRTEQRDSAMYRCASSLLAGETDTQYFGPGTRLTVL.

The CDR3 bases are TGTGCCAGCGATGGGGGGTCCTCCTACGAGCAGTACTTC. Encoded protein: CASDGGSSYEQYF. The chain has TRBV7-9 and TRBJ2-7; perhaps TRBD2 as D (6 bases). With 8 bases removed from V and 0 bases from J, the gap between germline ends came to 11 bases. Germline assignment: CDR1 SEHNR and CDR2 FQNEAQ (reference sequence). The CDR3 totals 13 residues.